A few counts support the clone carrying this T cell receptor (beta chain). Its antigen is not identified. The V and J ends lost 6 bases and 8 bases, in that order; junction bases with no gene match: 6. The CDR3 runs 12 residues. Regions amplified from RNA transcripts were the TCR beta CDR3 regions. When the TCR CDR3 underwent first-round RT-PCR, the HTBI primer set was used. One entry per CDR3 protein, called by TCRdb with MiXCR from the multiplex PCR reads. The profile covers roughly 530,000 distinct CDR3 sequences, with roughly 17% appearing a single time and around 17% taken by the ten largest. Patients with uncontrolled infections, other autoimmune diseases, pregnancy or lactation were excluded. The data are from a study of T cells in Graves' hyperthyroidism and ophthalmopathy. Study-level points and caveats: Stable hyperthyroidism was told apart from ophthalmopathy by a model built on 13 V-J features.

Material: blood. The sequence derives from a woman aged 18 to 35 with Graves' ophthalmopathy. The V gene is TRBV12-3 or TRBV12-4, the J gene TRBJ1-2, with 7 bases aligning to TRBD1. The CDR3 DNA follows: TGTGCCAGCAGAACAGGGGAGTACGGCTACACCTTC. Translating gives CASRTGEYGYTF.